Each of the 31 T cell receptor beta chains below was sequenced from the same sample in a study of identical twins. TCRdb re-derived calls from the 5' RACE reads in MiXCR, one entry per CDR3 protein. The sample records nearly 250,000 distinct CDR3 sequences, 5.5% to 7% being singletons. These sequences were also reported in another study, on yellow fever vaccine responses in identical twins.

The specimen was memory (CD45RO+) T cells sorted from blood. These receptors all come from a woman aged 18-29 years in good health.

This clonotype was seen once. The chain recombines TRBV7-6 with TRBJ2-3; 8 bases match TRBD1. The CDR3 runs 14 residues. With V trimmed by 5 bases and J by 6 bases, 7 bases remained unmatched. From germline, CDR1 is SGHVS and CDR2 FNYEAQ. The CDR3 loop reads CASSNRGWADTQYF. As DNA, the CDR3 is TGTGCCAGCAGCAACAGGGGGTGGGCGGATACGCAGTATTTT.

Details on this clonotype: A much larger clone differs by one base, so this may be a read error. The chain combines TRBV28 with TRBJ2-7, with a tentative D call TRBD2 (5 bases). The CDR3 contains 15 residues. Trimming removed 2 bases at V and 6 bases at J, with 17 bases between. Looked up from germline, CDR1 is MDHEN and CDR2 is SYDVKM. This chain's CDR3 is CASSLDGKARPEQYF. The CDR3 coding sequence is TGTGCCAGCAGTTTAGACGGGAAGGCCCGACCCGAGCAGTACTTC.

This rearrangement joins TRBV28 to TRBJ2-1; TRBD1 matches 7 bases. CDR1 and CDR2 (germline): MDHEN, SYDVKM. The length of the CDR3 is 14 residues. Trimming removed 6 bases from V and 5 bases from J; junction bases left unmatched: 7. The CDR3 sequence: CASSTGVGDNEQFF. The CDR3 nucleotides read TGTGCCAGCAGCACAGGGGTGGGGGACAATGAGCAGTTCTTC.

V usage is TRBV28 and J usage is TRBJ1-5, with TRBD1 matching over 7 bases. V lost 3 bases and J lost 6; bases outside the gene matches: 5. Germline loops: CDR1 MDHEN, CDR2 SYDVKM. CDR3 length equals 14 residues. The chain's CDR3 is CASSLVAGGQPQHF. In DNA, the CDR3 is TGTGCCAGCAGTTTGGTGGCAGGGGGTCAGCCCCAGCATTTT.

This clonotype appeared a few times. This sequence joins TRBV10-3 and TRBJ1-1; tentatively, D is TRBD1 (6 bases). Germline CDR1 ENHRY, CDR2 SYGVKD. This CDR3 has 14 amino acids. V lost 6 bases and J 1 base, leaving 12 bases between the germline ends. The CDR3 DNA sequence: TGTGCCATCAGATCCATACAGGGGAACACTGAAGCTTTCTTT. Translated: CAIRSIQGNTEAFF.

In its sample, this clonotype was seen a few times. The V call is TRBV5-4, the J call TRBJ1-3, with 7 nucleotides matching TRBD1. CDR3 size: 16 residues. Germline CDR1 and CDR2: SGHNT and YYREEE (reference sequence). The ends lost 1 base at V and 0 bases at J; junction bases unmatched: 4. In DNA, the CDR3 is TGTGCCAGCAGCTTGAGAGGGGGCGGCTCTGGAAACACCATATATTTT. Protein: CASSLRGGGSGNTIYF.

J is TRBJ2-5 and V is TRBV20-1, with D possibly being TRBD1 (5 bases). V was clipped by 1 base and J by 1 base, with 7 bases between them. The CDR3 runs to 13 residues. Germline V gives CDR1 DFQATT, CDR2 SNEGSKA (reference sequence). The CDR3 bases are TGCAGTGCTAGAGGTCAGGGCCAAGAGACCCAGTACTTC. Translation gives CSARGQGQETQYF.

This clonotype was observed at least ten times. This chain joins TRBV15 and TRBJ2-3; 7 bases are a match to TRBD2. The CDR3 is made up of 14 amino acids. V was clipped by 9 bases and J by 0 bases; unmatched bases: 6. Germline V gives CDR1 LNHNV, CDR2 YYDKDF (reference sequence). The CDR3 loop is CATQAGFSTDTQYF. Written as DNA, the CDR3 is TGTGCCACACAAGCGGGATTTAGCACAGATACGCAGTATTTT.

This clonotype was found a few times. The chain combines TRBV6-1 with TRBJ1-4; weak D call: TRBD1 (5 bases). Per the germline V gene, CDR1 is MNHNS and CDR2 is SASEGT. Trimming removed 7 bases from V and 4 bases from J, with 22 bases in between. This CDR3 spans 17 amino acids. CDR3 sequence reads: CASTRRTPGGDNEKLFF. DNA for the CDR3: TGTGCCAGCACTAGGAGGACACCCGGAGGGGATAATGAAAAACTGTTTTTT.

This clonotype was counted many times. J is TRBJ1-3 and V is TRBV7-2; D uncertain. The V end was cut by 4 bases, the J end by 4 bases, with 8 bases between. The CDR3 runs 13 residues. The germline gives CDR1 SGHTA, CDR2 FQGNSA. CDR3 DNA sequence: TGTGCCAGCAGCTCGGCGGCCGGAAACACCATATATTTT. It encodes CASSSAAGNTIYF.

This clonotype was counted between two and nine times. The gene calls are TRBV6-5 and TRBJ2-3; D is perhaps TRBD1 (5 bases). Germline CDR1 is MNHEY and CDR2 is SVGAGI. This CDR3 spans 15 amino acids. Between the trimmed V and J ends, which lost 6 bases and 3 bases, there was a span of 16 bases. The DNA of the CDR3 is TGTGCCAGCAGATACAGGAGCCCCCCTACAGATACGCAGTATTTT. It yields the protein CASRYRSPPTDTQYF.

The V and J genes are TRBV7-8 and TRBJ1-4; the D gene is possibly TRBD1 (5 bases). CDR1 and CDR2 from the germline V gene are SGHVS and FQNEAQ. The CDR3 totals 15 residues. The V end lost 5 bases, the J end lost 5 bases, and 15 bases lay between the germline ends. The CDR3 DNA reads as TGTGCCAGCAGCCCAGATCGGGCAGGGAATGAAAAACTGTTTTTT. This encodes CASSPDRAGNEKLFF. Combining the CDR3 with reference TRBV7-8 and TRBJ1-4 gives the whole variable domain GAGVSQSPRYKVAKRGQDVALRCDPISGHVSLFWYQQALGQGPEFLTYFQNEAQLDKSGLPSDRFFAERPEGSVSTLKIQRTQQEDSAVYLCASSPDRAGNEKLFFGSGTQLSVL.

Here the CDR3 reads CASCFRTVNTQYF. CDR3 sequence (DNA): TGTGCCAGCTGCTTTAGGACGGTCAATACGCAGTATTTT. The rearrangement uses TRBV28 and TRBJ2-3; D is uncertain. The CDR3 spans 13 residues. V was cut by 8 bases and J by 7 bases, with 16 bases left in between. Germline assignment: CDR1 MDHEN and CDR2 SYDVKM.

This clonotype was found a few times. The chain has TRBV6-1 and TRBJ1-1, with TRBD1 matching over 7 bases. V shed 8 bases, J shed 4 bases, and the junction held 7 bases outside the gene matches. Germline CDR1 and CDR2: MNHNS and SASEGT. There are 13 residues in the CDR3. The CDR3 DNA is TGTGCCAGCGGTCCAGGGGGTTTCACTGAAGCTTTCTTT. Its translation: CASGPGGFTEAFF.

This clonotype was picked up a small number of times. The CDR3, as DNA: TGTGCCACCAAACAGACAGGGGGCTCACCCGGGGAGCTGTTTTTT. This encodes CATKQTGGSPGELFF. The V and J genes are TRBV15 and TRBJ2-2; TRBD1 aligns across 10 bases. Germline CDR1 reads LNHNV; CDR2 reads YYDKDF (reference sequence). The CDR3 consists of 15 residues. V shed 7 bases, J shed 6 bases, and the junction held 8 bases outside the gene matches. Together with reference TRBV15 and TRBJ2-2, the CDR3 gives the full variable domain: DAMVIQNPRYQVTQFGKPVTLSCSQTLNHNVMYWYQQKSSQAPKLLFHYYDKDFNNEADTPDNFQSRRPNTSFCFLDIRSPGLGDTAMYLCATKQTGGSPGELFFGEGSRLTVL.

This clonotype was picked up a small number of times. The gene calls are TRBV12-3 or TRBV12-4 and TRBJ2-2; D may be TRBD1 or TRBD2 (6 bases each). V gave up 7 bases and J gave up 5 bases, with 14 bases separating them. This CDR3 has 14 residues. Written as DNA, the CDR3 is TGTGCCAGCAATCAACGGGGGCTGACCGGGGAGCTGTTTTTT. It encodes CASNQRGLTGELFF.

This clonotype was seen repeatedly, ten times or more. The chain recombines TRBV12-3 or TRBV12-4 with TRBJ1-2, with 7 bases lining up with TRBD1. The trim removed 5 bases at V and 5 bases at J, leaving 5 bases unmatched. The CDR3 contains 13 residues. The CDR3 region is CASSQDRAYGYTF. In DNA form, the CDR3 reads TGTGCCAGCAGTCAAGACAGGGCATATGGCTACACCTTC.

A note on this clonotype: A much larger clone lies a single base off, so this may be a read error. In nucleotides, the CDR3 is TGCGCCAGCAGCCAGACGGGCGGGGGATTCAATGAGCAGTTCTTC. Translating it yields CASSQTGGGFNEQFF. The chain employs TRBV5-1 and TRBJ2-1; 7 bases fit TRBD2. The ends lost 4 bases at V and 6 bases at J; junction bases unmatched: 10. CDR1 SGHRS and CDR2 YFSETQ come from the germline V gene. CDR3 length: 15 amino acids.

CDR3 in amino acids: CASSFGGKNTGELFF. The CDR3 DNA reads as TGCGCCAGCAGCTTCGGGGGAAAGAACACCGGGGAGCTGTTTTTT. V is TRBV5-1 and J is TRBJ2-2; a weak D match, TRBD2 (6 bases). The CDR3 has 15 residues. The germline V and J ends were trimmed by 2 bases and 1 base, with 9 bases remaining between them. Germline CDR1 is SGHRS and CDR2 is YFSETQ.

In this sample, this clonotype turned up many times. The chain recombines TRBV29-1 with TRBJ1-1, with 8 bases fitting TRBD1. This CDR3 region has 14 residues. Germline V lookup: CDR1 SQVTM, CDR2 ANQGSEA. The V gene end was trimmed by 6 bases and the J gene end by 4 bases; junction bases not matched to a gene: 10. As DNA, the CDR3 is TGCAGCGTGAGCCGCGGACAGGGCGGCACTGAAGCTTTCTTT. Amino acid sequence: CSVSRGQGGTEAFF.

This clonotype was recorded at least ten times. This rearrangement joins TRBV5-1 to TRBJ2-4; the match to TRBD1 covers 10 bases. The CDR3 runs 17 residues. Germline lookup yields CDR1 SGHRS and CDR2 YFSETQ. After removal of 1 base from V and 6 bases from J, the junction contained 10 bases not matched to a gene. DNA for the CDR3: TGCGCCAGCAGCTTGCTCCCCCCGGGACAGGGGTCAAACATTCAGTACTTC. Translation: CASSLLPPGQGSNIQYF.

This clonotype was seen repeatedly, ten times or more. This chain joins TRBV28 and TRBJ2-7; D is ambiguous. Trimming pared 2 bases from V and 7 bases from J, leaving 9 bases between. This CDR3 region has 12 residues. Germline CDR1 and CDR2: MDHEN and SYDVKM. The CDR3 protein is CASSLALDEQYF. The DNA for the CDR3 is TGTGCCAGCAGTTTAGCACTGGATGAGCAGTACTTC.

This clonotype was picked up a small number of times. The V and J genes are TRBV15 and TRBJ2-6; D might be TRBD1 (6 bases). Germline V gives CDR1 LNHNV, CDR2 YYDKDF (reference sequence). Trimming removed 4 bases from V and 4 bases from J, with 14 bases in between. The CDR3 has 16 amino acids. CDR3 DNA: TGTGCCACCAGCATCGGCTGGGGGCCCGGGGCCAACGTCCTGACTTTC. Its protein product is CATSIGWGPGANVLTF. The full variable domain, in which reference TRBV15 and TRBJ2-6 provide the parts outside the CDR3, is DAMVIQNPRYQVTQFGKPVTLSCSQTLNHNVMYWYQQKSSQAPKLLFHYYDKDFNNEADTPDNFQSRRPNTSFCFLDIRSPGLGDTAMYLCATSIGWGPGANVLTFGAGSRLTVL.

This clonotype was seen many times. The chain recombines TRBV7-9 with TRBJ2-5, with D perhaps given as TRBD1 or TRBD2 (6 bases each). The V end lost 5 bases, the J end lost 1 base, and 8 bases lay between the germline ends. Germline V gene sequence: CDR1 SEHNR, CDR2 FQNEAQ (reference sequence). CDR3 size: 13 residues. CDR3 in DNA: TGTGCCAGCAGCGGAGGGGGCCAAGAGACCCAGTACTTC. It specifies CASSGGGQETQYF.

Ten or more counts support this clonotype. The chain recombines TRBV12-3 or TRBV12-4 with TRBJ2-3; TRBD2 might be the D (6 bases). Trimming pared 5 bases from V and 0 bases from J, leaving 9 bases between. This CDR3 spans 14 amino acids. The CDR3 DNA follows: TGTGCCAGCAGTAGAAGCGGGAGCACAGATACGCAGTATTTT. Protein: CASSRSGSTDTQYF.

This clonotype occurred many times. V gene TRBV12-3 or TRBV12-4 combines with J gene TRBJ2-5, with 7 bases lining up with TRBD1. Germline trimming cut 4 bases from V and 3 bases from J; bases unmatched to any gene: 11. The CDR3 loop spans 16 amino acids. In DNA, the CDR3 is TGTGCCAGCAGTTCCCACAGGGGCCTCGACAAAGAGACCCAGTACTTC. This gives the protein CASSSHRGLDKETQYF.

J is TRBJ2-5 and V is TRBV15; D is ambiguous. This CDR3 comprises 17 residues. V lost 1 base, J lost 3 bases, and 18 bases lay in between. Germline CDR1 is LNHNV and CDR2 is YYDKDF (reference sequence). CDR3 residues: CATSRVLNRWWEETQYF. The CDR3 DNA is TGTGCCACCAGCAGAGTCCTCAATCGGTGGTGGGAAGAGACCCAGTACTTC. Full variable domain (outside the CDR3, taken from reference TRBV15 and TRBJ2-5): DAMVIQNPRYQVTQFGKPVTLSCSQTLNHNVMYWYQQKSSQAPKLLFHYYDKDFNNEADTPDNFQSRRPNTSFCFLDIRSPGLGDTAMYLCATSRVLNRWWEETQYFGPGTRLLVL.

The chain employs TRBV12-3 or TRBV12-4 and TRBJ2-5; 11 bases map to TRBD2. The CDR3 length is 18 residues. After removal of 10 bases from V and 6 bases from J, the junction contained 22 bases not matched to a gene. CDR3 bases: TGTGCCATCTGTCAACCTTATGTAGCGGGAGGGCCTCTCAAGACCCAGTACTTC. Translation gives CAICQPYVAGGPLKTQYF.

This clonotype appeared many times. This rearrangement joins TRBV7-3 to TRBJ2-7, with D unclear. The CDR3 has 14 amino acids. CDR1 and CDR2 from the germline V gene are SGHTA and FQGTGA. Trimming stripped 0 bases from V and 1 base from J, with 7 bases between. The CDR3 DNA follows: TGTGCCAGCAGCTTAACTGCGGCGTCCTACGAGCAGTACTTC. It yields the protein CASSLTAASYEQYF.

This rearrangement joins TRBV29-1 to TRBJ2-3; 7 bases match TRBD2. Germline CDR1 SQVTM, CDR2 ANQGSEA. The CDR3 sequence is 15 residues long. With V trimmed by 3 bases and J by 8 bases, 14 bases remained unmatched. This CDR3 reads CSVDSGLVAQGTQYF. The CDR3 DNA sequence: TGCAGCGTTGACTCCGGACTAGTAGCTCAGGGTACGCAGTATTTT.

This clonotype turned up a few times. This sequence joins TRBV29-1 and TRBJ2-1; 13 nucleotides agree with TRBD2. The germline gives CDR1 SQVTM, CDR2 ANQGSEA. This CDR3 is built from 19 residues. V shed 0 bases and J 2 bases; nucleotides not matched to a gene: 10. The CDR3 reads CSVEEGLAGSTLTYNEQFF. The CDR3 bases are TGCAGCGTTGAAGAGGGACTAGCGGGGAGTACCCTCACCTACAATGAGCAGTTCTTC.